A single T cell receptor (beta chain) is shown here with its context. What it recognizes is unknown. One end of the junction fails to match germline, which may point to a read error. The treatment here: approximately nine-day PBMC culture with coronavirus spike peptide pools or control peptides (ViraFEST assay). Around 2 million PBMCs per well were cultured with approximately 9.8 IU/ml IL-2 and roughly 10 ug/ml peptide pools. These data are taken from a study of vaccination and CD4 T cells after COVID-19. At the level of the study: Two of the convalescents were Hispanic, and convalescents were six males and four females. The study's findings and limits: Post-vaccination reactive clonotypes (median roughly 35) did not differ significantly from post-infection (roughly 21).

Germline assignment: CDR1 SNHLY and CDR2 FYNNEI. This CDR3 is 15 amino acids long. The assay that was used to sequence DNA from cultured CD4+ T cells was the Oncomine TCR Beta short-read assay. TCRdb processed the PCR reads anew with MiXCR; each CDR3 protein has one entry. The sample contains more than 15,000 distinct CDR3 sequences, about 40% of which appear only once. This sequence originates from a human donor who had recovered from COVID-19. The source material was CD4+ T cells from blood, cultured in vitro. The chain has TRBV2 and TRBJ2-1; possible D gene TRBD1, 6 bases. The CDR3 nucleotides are TGTGCCAGCAGGGAAGACAGGTTCTCCTACAATGAGCAGTTCTTC. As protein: CASREDRFSYNEQFF. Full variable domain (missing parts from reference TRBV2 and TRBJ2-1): EPEVTQTPSHQVTQMGQEVILRCVPISNHLYFYWYRQILGQKVEFLVSFYNNEISEKSEIFDDQFSVERPDGSNFTLKIRSTKLEDSAMYFCASREDRFSYNEQFFGPGTRLTVL.